These 23 T cell receptor beta chains share one sample of origin, sequenced in a study of CD8+CD57+ T cells in acquired aplastic anemia. The use of genomic DNA as template underpinned the TCR beta VDJ and CDR3 profiling. TCRdb re-called the reads through MiXCR, storing one row per CDR3 protein. Among around 130,000 distinct CDR3 sequences listed, 48% were seen once. Sample: sorted CD4+, CD8+, or CD8+CD57+ T cells (not recorded which) from PBMCs. Source of these receptors: a human donor in good health, serving as a control.

The table lists this clonotype with many counts. The CDR3 region is CSAREEGRGTEAFF. CDR3 nucleotide sequence: TGCAGTGCTAGAGAAGAGGGTCGTGGCACTGAAGCTTTCTTT. This sequence joins TRBV20-1 and TRBJ1-1; D not certain. This CDR3 spans 14 amino acids. Per germline, CDR1 DFQATT and CDR2 SNEGSKA (reference sequence). The V end was cut by 0 bases, the J end by 4 bases, with 12 bases between.

As concerns this clonotype: A much larger clonotype is one base distant, so this may be a read error. The chain couples TRBV7-3 to TRBJ2-2; possibly TRBD1 for D (6 bases). Germline V CDR1 and CDR2: SGHTA, FQGTGA. This CDR3 region has 15 residues. The chain's CDR3 is CASSPNRENTGELSF. The CDR3 bases are TGTGCCAGCAGCCCGAACAGGGAGAACACCGGGGAGCTGTCTTTT.

Here the CDR3 reads CSARVASGGGNEQFF. The CDR3 nucleotides read TGCAGTGCTAGAGTTGCTAGCGGGGGGGGCAATGAGCAGTTCTTC. V and J are TRBV20-1 and TRBJ2-1, with TRBD2 matching over 12 bases. In germline, CDR1 is DFQATT, CDR2 SNEGSKA (reference sequence). The ends lost 1 base at V and 6 bases at J; junction bases unmatched: 4. This CDR3 is 15 amino acids long.

This clonotype was counted ten times or more. The chain has TRBV6-1 and TRBJ1-6; D possibly corresponds to TRBD1 (6 bases). The CDR3 spans 14 residues. Trimming removed 10 bases at V and 10 bases at J, with 20 bases between. Germline V gene data show CDR1 as MNHNS and CDR2 as SASEGT. The CDR3 DNA follows: TGTGCCACGACCGAACAGGGTGCAAAATCACCCCTCCACTTT. It encodes CATTEQGAKSPLHF.

The sample holds many counts of this clonotype. This rearrangement joins TRBV6-1 to TRBJ1-1, with D unclear. CDR3 length equals 18 residues. Germline CDR1 MNHNS, CDR2 SASEGT. The ends were cut back, 0 bases at V and 0 bases at J, with 17 bases in the middle. CDR3: CASSEAVFAGGMNTEAFF. CDR3 sequence (DNA): TGTGCCAGCAGTGAAGCGGTATTCGCGGGAGGCATGAACACTGAAGCTTTCTTT.

The chain is built from TRBV20-1 and TRBJ2-7, with D unclear. The CDR3 consists of 13 residues. CDR1 and CDR2 from the germline V gene are DFQATT and SNEGSKA (reference sequence). V lost 1 base, J lost 1 base, and 8 bases lay in between. The CDR3 protein is CSARGSRSYEQYF. CDR3 DNA: TGCAGTGCTAGAGGGTCGCGGTCCTACGAGCAGTACTTC.

The chain recombines TRBV15 with TRBJ2-3; D gene uncertain. The CDR3 spans 15 residues. Trimming pared 4 bases from V and 4 bases from J, leaving 15 bases between. Germline-derived CDR1 and CDR2 are LNHNV and YYDKDF (reference sequence). In DNA, the CDR3 is TGTGCCACCAGCAACGTAAGAGATCCGCCAGATACGCAGTATTTT. Amino acids: CATSNVRDPPDTQYF.

Regarding this clonotype: With a much larger clone just one base away, this may be a read error. Without the conserved terminal phenylalanine or tryptophan, this CDR3 likely stems from a read error. The rearrangement links TRBV5-6 to TRBJ2-7; 7 bases map to TRBD1. The germline gives CDR1 SGHDT, CDR2 YYEEEE. CDR3 length: 15 residues. J lost 5 bases, V lost 4 bases, and 12 bases had no gene match. The DNA for the CDR3 is TGTGCCAGCAGCGACCCCCCAGGGGGTTCAAACGAGCAGTACCTC. Its translation: CASSDPPGGSNEQYL.

The table lists this clonotype with a few counts. In DNA, the CDR3 is TGTGCCATCAGTTGGAGCGGGGGAGGCTACGAGCAGTACTTC. It is translated as CAISWSGGGYEQYF. The chain combines TRBV10-3 with TRBJ2-7; 8 bases line up with TRBD2. V was clipped by 5 bases and J by 3 bases; unmatched bases: 6. The CDR3 totals 14 residues. Germline CDR1 ENHRY, CDR2 SYGVKD.

CDR3 loop: CASSAGEGSTDTQYF. The CDR3 DNA reads as TGTGCCAGCAGCGCAGGGGAGGGAAGCACAGATACGCAGTATTTT. This sequence joins TRBV2 and TRBJ2-3; D is possibly TRBD2 (7 bases). Germline CDR1 reads SNHLY; CDR2 reads FYNNEI. The CDR3 extends over 15 amino acids. The germline V and J ends were trimmed by 6 bases and 0 bases, with 13 bases remaining between them.

This clonotype has only a few counts. V gene TRBV25-1 combines with J gene TRBJ2-7; D assignment may be TRBD1 or TRBD2 (5 bases each). Germline CDR1 MGHDK, CDR2 SYGVNS. V lost 5 bases to trimming and J lost 3 bases, with 20 bases between them. The CDR3 runs 16 residues. The CDR3 bases are TGTGCCAGCAGTCCGTGGGACGCGGCTCCTCGCTACGAGCAGTACTTC. Amino acids: CASSPWDAAPRYEQYF.

This clonotype was found a few times. The gene calls are TRBV12-3 or TRBV12-4 and TRBJ1-2, with TRBD1 matching over 7 bases. The V gene end was trimmed by 2 bases and the J gene end by 4 bases; junction bases not matched to a gene: 28. The CDR3 totals 22 residues. CDR3: CASSLISSFRDRPIKSPYGYTF. In DNA form, the CDR3 reads TGTGCCAGCAGTTTAATATCTTCTTTTAGGGACAGACCGATCAAATCACCCTATGGCTACACCTTC.

This clonotype has more than one count but fewer than ten. The chain links TRBV7-8 to TRBJ2-2; 7 bases align to TRBD1. This CDR3 is built from 17 residues. V lost 5 bases, J lost 2 bases, and 11 bases stayed unmatched. Germline CDR1 SGHVS, CDR2 FQNEAQ. CDR3 sequence: CASSPPRRDRNTGELFF. Written as DNA, the CDR3 is TGTGCCAGCAGCCCCCCCCGCCGGGACAGAAACACCGGGGAGCTGTTTTTT.

This clonotype occurred a few times. V gene TRBV25-1 combines with J gene TRBJ1-5, with 8 nucleotides matching TRBD1. V gave up 6 bases and J gave up 1 base; unmatched junction bases: 5. The germline CDR1 and CDR2 sequences are MGHDK and SYGVNS. The CDR3 runs to 15 residues. The CDR3 bases are TGTGCCAGCAGCCCCGGGACAGGAAGCAATCAGCCCCAGCATTTT. The encoded protein is CASSPGTGSNQPQHF.

CDR3 coding DNA: TGCAGCGTTGTGAGTGCGAACACTGAAGCTTTCTTT. Translated: CSVVSANTEAFF. The chain has TRBV29-1 and TRBJ1-1; D is unresolved. Germline V lookup: CDR1 SQVTM, CDR2 ANQGSEA. Trimming stripped 4 bases from V and 1 base from J, with 7 bases between. The CDR3 length is 12 residues.

The V gene is TRBV12-3 or TRBV12-4, the J gene TRBJ2-7, with 11 bases identical to TRBD1. This CDR3 is 14 amino acids long. Losses at the gene ends were 5 bases for V and 3 bases for J; bases not matched to a gene: 3. The CDR3 is CASSPGQGGYEQYF. The CDR3 nucleotides are TGTGCCAGCAGTCCGGGACAGGGGGGCTACGAGCAGTACTTC.

Ten or more counts support this clonotype. The chain carries TRBV6-2 or TRBV6-3 and TRBJ1-1; TRBD1 agrees at 11 bases. The length of the CDR3 is 17 residues. V lost 7 bases, J lost 3 bases, and 13 bases stayed unmatched. The germline gives CDR1 MNHEY, CDR2 SVGEGT. The CDR3 loop is CASISRTGGSWDTEAFF. CDR3 in DNA: TGTGCCAGCATCTCTCGGACAGGGGGCAGTTGGGACACTGAAGCTTTCTTT.

Ten or more counts support this clonotype. The rearrangement uses TRBV12-3 or TRBV12-4 and TRBJ1-1; no clear D. V lost 6 bases to trimming and J lost 1 base, with 21 bases between them. This CDR3 is 17 amino acids long. In DNA, the CDR3 is TGTGCCAGCAGGTTCCAGGAGTCGCGGTTCCCGAACACTGAAGCTTTCTTT. As protein: CASRFQESRFPNTEAFF.

The sample holds many counts of this clonotype. V and J are TRBV20-1 and TRBJ1-1; 10 nucleotides match TRBD1. CDR1 DFQATT and CDR2 SNEGSKA come from the germline V gene (reference sequence). The CDR3 consists of 17 residues. Trimming cost V 5 bases and J 4 bases; bases outside gene matches: 16. CDR3 sequence: CSAAQTGQGMPSTEAFF. Written as DNA, the CDR3 is TGCAGTGCTGCACAAACGGGACAGGGGATGCCGAGCACTGAAGCTTTCTTT.

The CDR3 spells CSARVAGLDYNEQFF. The CDR3 DNA reads TGCAGTGCTAGAGTGGCGGGACTAGACTACAATGAGCAGTTCTTC. This chain connects TRBV20-1 to TRBJ2-1, with 8 positions matching TRBD2. V shed 1 base and J 3 bases; nucleotides not matched to a gene: 5. The germline V gene encodes CDR1 DFQATT and CDR2 SNEGSKA (reference sequence). There are 15 residues in the CDR3.

The V gene is TRBV9, the J gene TRBJ2-3; 7 positions match TRBD1. Germline lookup yields CDR1 SGDLS and CDR2 YYNGEE. CDR3 length: 16 residues. The J segment lost 6 bases and the V segment lost 7 bases, leaving 17 bases of the junction unmatched. The CDR3 here is CASGAATGMLTDTQYF. The CDR3 DNA sequence: TGTGCCAGCGGCGCAGCGACAGGGATGTTAACGGATACGCAGTATTTT. Together with reference TRBV9 and TRBJ2-3, the CDR3 gives the full variable domain: DSGVTQTPKHLITATGQRVTLRCSPRSGDLSVYWYQQSLDQGLQFLIQYYNGEERAKGNILERFSAQQFPDLHSELNLSSLELGDSALYFCASGAATGMLTDTQYFGPGTRLTVL.

This CDR3 is CAISESQGWYGYTF. In nucleotides, the CDR3 is TGTGCCATCAGTGAGTCGCAGGGTTGGTATGGCTACACCTTC. This chain connects TRBV10-3 to TRBJ1-2, with D perhaps TRBD1 (5 bases). The germline V gene has CDR1 ENHRY and CDR2 SYGVKD. The CDR3 is 14 amino acids. V was trimmed by 0 bases and J by 5 bases, leaving 10 bases between them.

This clonotype was recorded many times. The V call is TRBV12-3 or TRBV12-4, the J call TRBJ2-5; 7 positions match TRBD2. The CDR3 has 14 residues. The V and J ends lost 2 bases and 9 bases, in that order; junction bases with no gene match: 9. The CDR3 DNA reads as TGTGCCAGCAGTTTATCGGGGACTACGGGGGCCCAGTACTTC. This encodes CASSLSGTTGAQYF.